A single sample is the source of the 19 T cell receptor beta chains below, sequenced in a study of blood T cell repertoires in COVID-19. Measured with immunoSEQ multiplex PCR; TCRdb has only the in-frame clones, and not every one. The table has 250,000 to 300,000 clones, around nine tenths seen once. Sequencing used peripheral blood. The receptor set was obtained from a woman between 70 and 85 years old with COVID-19, enrolled during active disease.

The chain combines TRBV9 with TRBJ2-7, with 12 bases identical to TRBD2. Germline trimming cut 0 bases from V and 5 bases from J; bases unmatched to any gene: 3. CDR3 size: 15 residues. Germline CDR1 SGDLS, CDR2 YYNGEE. The CDR3 DNA follows: TGTGCCAGCAGCGTAGGACTAGCGGGAGTGGACGAGCAGTACTTC. Translated, it gives CASSVGLAGVDEQYF.

DNA for the CDR3: TGTGCCAGCAGCGTAAGGCGGGAGGCCCTCCCCAATGAGCAGTTCTTC. Translating gives CASSVRREALPNEQFF. The chain combines TRBV7-2 with TRBJ2-1; 8 bases are shared with TRBD2. CDR1 is SGHTA and CDR2 is FQGNSA in the germline V gene. The CDR3 runs 16 residues. Losses at the gene ends were 5 bases for V and 6 bases for J; bases not matched to a gene: 12.

The J gene is TRBJ1-2, the V gene TRBV7-9; 7 positions match TRBD1. The CDR3 loop spans 14 amino acids. The germline V gene encodes CDR1 SEHNR and CDR2 FQNEAQ (reference sequence). V dropped 1 base and J dropped 2; count of bases not matched to a gene: 1. The chain's CDR3 is CASSLVGGNYGYTF. CDR3 DNA: TGTGCCAGCAGCTTAGTAGGGGGCAACTATGGCTACACCTTC.

V is TRBV9 and J is TRBJ1-3, with TRBD1 identical over 8 bases. The CDR3 extends over 14 amino acids. Germline V gene lookup returns CDR1 SGDLS and CDR2 YYNGEE. J lost 4 bases, V lost 3 bases, and 3 bases had no gene match. CDR3 amino acids: CASSARDRGNTIYF. Here the CDR3 DNA reads TGTGCCAGCAGCGCCAGGGACAGGGGAAACACCATATATTTT.

This clone was observed once. V gene TRBV3-1 (or the pseudogene TRBV3-2) combines with J gene TRBJ1-1; D is unclear. V was pared by 1 base and J by 8 bases, with 11 bases between. This CDR3 has 13 amino acids. Germline-derived CDR1 and CDR2 are LGHDT and YNNKEL (reference sequence). The CDR3 bases are TGTGCCAGCAGCCAAGGAGGGATTAGGGAAGCTTTCTTT. The encoded protein is CASSQGGIREAFF.

The chain recombines TRBV28 with TRBJ1-5; the match to TRBD1 covers 8 bases. Looked up from germline, CDR1 is MDHEN and CDR2 is SYDVKM. V shed 3 bases and J 8 bases; nucleotides not matched to a gene: 9. This CDR3 has 15 residues. The CDR3 spells CASSFTGGPREPQHF. In DNA form, the CDR3 reads TGTGCCAGCAGTTTCACAGGGGGGCCGAGGGAGCCCCAGCATTTT.

This sequence joins TRBV27 and TRBJ2-3; D uncertain. V was clipped by 8 bases and J by 12 bases, with 9 bases between them. CDR1 is MNHEY, CDR2 SMNVEV, per germline (reference sequence). The CDR3 is made up of 9 amino acids. The CDR3 here is CASGLAQYF. CDR3 in DNA: TGTGCCAGCGGGTTAGCACAGTATTTT.

The rearrangement uses TRBV7-8 and TRBJ1-6; D ambiguous. Germline assignment: CDR1 SGHVS and CDR2 FQNEAQ. There are 12 residues in the CDR3. The V end was cut by 3 bases, the J end by 6 bases, with 3 bases between. The DNA of the CDR3 is TGTGCCAGCAGCTTTATTAATTCACCCCTCCACTTT. It translates to CASSFINSPLHF. Together with reference TRBV7-8 and TRBJ1-6, the CDR3 gives the full variable domain: GAGVSQSPRYKVAKRGQDVALRCDPISGHVSLFWYQQALGQGPEFLTYFQNEAQLDKSGLPSDRFFAERPEGSVSTLKIQRTQQEDSAVYLCASSFINSPLHFGNGTRLTVT.

J is TRBJ2-7 and V is TRBV3-1 (or the pseudogene TRBV3-2); 9 nucleotides match TRBD1. V was pared by 1 base and J by 5 bases, with 6 bases of the junction left unmatched. This CDR3 comprises 15 residues. The germline gives CDR1 LGHDT, CDR2 YNNKEL (reference sequence). CDR3 DNA sequence: TGTGCCAGCAGCCAAGCCGGGACAGGGACTAACGAGCAGTACTTC. Its protein is CASSQAGTGTNEQYF.

CDR3 sequence: CSASGWAYNEQFF. CDR3 in DNA: TGCAGTGCTAGTGGTTGGGCTTACAATGAGCAGTTCTTC. The gene calls are TRBV20-1 and TRBJ2-1, with no clear D. Trimming cost V 3 bases and J 4 bases, with 10 bases left between them. CDR1 and CDR2 from the germline V gene are DFQATT and SNEGSKA (reference sequence). The CDR3 sequence is 13 residues long.

A note on this clone: One end of the junction fails to match germline, which may point to a read error. The chain links TRBV4-3 to TRBJ2-3, with a tentative D call TRBD2 (6 bases). This CDR3 comprises 13 residues. Germline V lookup: CDR1 LGHNA, CDR2 YSLEER. The DNA of the CDR3 is TGCGCCAGCAGCCAAGATTGGGCGGCTAGCGTTGGATTT. Translation gives CASSQDWAASVGF.

The sample holds a few counts of this clone. V and J are TRBV29-1 and TRBJ1-6, with D tentatively TRBD1 (5 bases). CDR1 is SQVTM, CDR2 ANQGSEA, per germline. Trimming removed 4 bases from V and 9 bases from J, with 10 bases in between. The CDR3 sequence is 12 residues long. CDR3 sequence reads: CSVGDGSSPLHF. For the CDR3, the DNA is TGCAGCGTTGGGGACGGGAGTTCACCCCTCCACTTT.

The gene calls are TRBV11-2 and TRBJ1-5; 11 nucleotides agree with TRBD1. After removal of 5 bases from V and 4 bases from J, the junction contained 4 bases not matched to a gene. The CDR3 runs 15 residues. The germline V gene encodes CDR1 SGHAT and CDR2 FQNNGV. CDR3 amino acids: CASSPGQGDNQPQHF. In nucleotides, the CDR3 is TGTGCCAGCAGCCCGGGACAGGGGGATAATCAGCCCCAGCATTTT.

This rearrangement joins TRBV7-8 to TRBJ2-7; 9 positions match TRBD1. Germline trimming cut 1 base from V and 2 bases from J; bases unmatched to any gene: 3. CDR1 and CDR2 from the germline V gene are SGHVS and FQNEAQ. The CDR3 has 15 residues. The CDR3 loop reads CASSLVGQGTYEQYF. In DNA form, the CDR3 reads TGTGCCAGCAGCTTAGTGGGACAGGGAACCTACGAGCAGTACTTC.

V usage is TRBV19 and J usage is TRBJ1-5; maybe TRBD1 (5 bases). The germline CDR1 and CDR2 sequences are LNHDA and SQIVND (reference sequence). V was trimmed by 5 bases and J by 1 base, leaving 12 bases between them. This CDR3 spans 15 amino acids. CDR3 amino acids: CASSQGDLSNQPQHF. In DNA, the CDR3 is TGTGCCAGTAGTCAGGGTGACTTGAGCAATCAGCCCCAGCATTTT.

This clone appeared a single time. This chain connects TRBV11-2 to TRBJ2-2; D perhaps matches TRBD1 (6 bases). The CDR3 is 15 residues long. V was shortened by 6 bases and J by 0 bases, with 11 bases between the two germline ends. Germline V lookup: CDR1 SGHAT, CDR2 FQNNGV. This chain's CDR3 is CASRRQASNTGELFF. The CDR3 coding sequence is TGTGCCAGCAGAAGACAGGCATCGAACACCGGGGAGCTGTTTTTT.

The V call is TRBV29-1, the J call TRBJ2-1; D is ambiguous. Trimming took 6 bases from V and 1 from J, leaving 7 bases between them. The length of the CDR3 is 12 residues. Germline V gives CDR1 SQVTM, CDR2 ANQGSEA. CDR3 DNA sequence: TGCAGCGTACGGTGGTCCTACAATGAGCAGTTCTTC. Protein product: CSVRWSYNEQFF.

The count of this clone is one. The chain couples TRBV24-1 to TRBJ1-6, with 7 bases fitting TRBD1. The germline CDR1 and CDR2 sequences are KGHDR and SFDVKD. J lost 4 bases, V lost 3 bases, and 2 bases had no gene match. The CDR3 spans 15 residues. In DNA form, the CDR3 reads TGTGCCACCAGTGATGGGGGACAGTATAATTCACCCCTCCACTTT. This encodes CATSDGGQYNSPLHF.

The CDR3 sequence is CASSAVVSTDTQYF. CDR3 nucleotides: TGTGCCAGCAGTGCGGTGGTGAGCACAGATACGCAGTATTTT. The gene calls are TRBV2 and TRBJ2-3; D unclear. V was shortened by 4 bases and J by 0 bases, with 8 bases between the two germline ends. Germline V gene sequence: CDR1 SNHLY, CDR2 FYNNEI. This CDR3 has 14 residues.